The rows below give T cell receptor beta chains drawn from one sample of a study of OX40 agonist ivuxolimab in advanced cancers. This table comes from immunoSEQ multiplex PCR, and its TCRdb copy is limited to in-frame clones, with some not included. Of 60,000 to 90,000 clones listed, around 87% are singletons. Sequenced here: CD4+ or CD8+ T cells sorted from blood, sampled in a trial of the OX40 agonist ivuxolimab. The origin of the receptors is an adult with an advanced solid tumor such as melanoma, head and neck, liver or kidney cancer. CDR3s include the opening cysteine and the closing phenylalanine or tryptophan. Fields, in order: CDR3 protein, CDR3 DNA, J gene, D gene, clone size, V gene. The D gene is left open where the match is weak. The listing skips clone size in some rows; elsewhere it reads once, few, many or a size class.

CDR3 protein: CASSPLGETQYF
CDR3 DNA: TGTGCCAGCTCACCGCTGGGGGAGACCCAGTACTTC
J gene: TRBJ2-5
D gene: -
clone size: few
V gene: TRBV18

CDR3 protein: CASRLEGSGNTIYF
CDR3 DNA: TGTGCCAGCAGACTAGAGGGATCTGGAAACACCATATATTTT
J gene: TRBJ1-3
D gene: -
clone size: -
V gene: TRBV2

CDR3 protein: CASSAYWPTYEQYF
CDR3 DNA: TGTGCCAGCAGTGCCTATTGGCCCACCTACGAGCAGTACTTC
J gene: TRBJ2-7
D gene: -
clone size: once
V gene: TRBV6-1

CDR3 protein: CSVEQGQGEAQYF
CDR3 DNA: TGCAGCGTTGAGCAAGGACAGGGGGAGGCCCAGTACTTC
J gene: TRBJ2-5
D gene: TRBD1
clone size: -
V gene: TRBV29-1

CDR3 protein: CASSLDLGGLAGLEQYF
CDR3 DNA: TGTGCCAGCAGCTTAGATTTAGGGGGACTAGCGGGACTCGAGCAGTACTTC
J gene: TRBJ2-7
D gene: TRBD2
clone size: -
V gene: TRBV7-2

CDR3 protein: CASRGIGGRLRPQHF
CDR3 DNA: TGTGCCAGCAGGGGGATAGGAGGCAGGCTGCGGCCCCAGCATTTT
J gene: TRBJ1-5
D gene: -
clone size: -
V gene: TRBV28

CDR3 protein: CAKTIQGVYEQYF
CDR3 DNA: TGTGCCAAGACAATACAGGGGGTATACGAGCAGTACTTC
J gene: TRBJ2-7
D gene: TRBD1
clone size: -
V gene: TRBV25-1

CDR3 protein: CASSPNPTSGRTDTQYF
CDR3 DNA: TGTGCCAGCAGCCCCAATCCGACTAGCGGACGCACAGATACGCAGTATTTT
J gene: TRBJ2-3
D gene: TRBD2
clone size: -
V gene: TRBV9

CDR3 protein: CASSLGSSKETQYF
CDR3 DNA: TGTGCCAGCAGCTTAGGAAGCTCCAAAGAGACCCAGTACTTC
J gene: TRBJ2-5
D gene: -
clone size: -
V gene: TRBV7-8

CDR3 protein: CASMWVPYNEQFF
CDR3 DNA: TGTGCCAGCATGTGGGTACCTTACAATGAGCAGTTCTTC
J gene: TRBJ2-1
D gene: -
clone size: once
V gene: TRBV28

CDR3 protein: CASSRDRAIAANNEQFF
CDR3 DNA: TGCGCCAGCAGCCGAGACAGGGCTATAGCTGCTAACAATGAGCAGTTCTTC
J gene: TRBJ2-1
D gene: TRBD1
clone size: -
V gene: TRBV4-1

CDR3 protein: CASSSGQGSYEQYF
CDR3 DNA: TGTGCCAGCAGCTCAGGACAGGGCTCCTACGAGCAGTACTTC
J gene: TRBJ2-7
D gene: TRBD1
clone size: -
V gene: TRBV11-3

CDR3 protein: CASSVATRSSGVYHNEQFF
CDR3 DNA: TGTGCCAGCAGCGTAGCTACTCGATCTAGCGGGGTTTATCACAATGAGCAGTTCTTC
J gene: TRBJ2-1
D gene: TRBD2
clone size: -
V gene: TRBV9

CDR3 protein: CASSSRGVMNTEAFF
CDR3 DNA: TGTGCCAGCAGCTCTCGAGGGGTAATGAACACTGAAGCTTTCTTT
J gene: TRBJ1-1
D gene: -
clone size: -
V gene: TRBV11-2

CDR3 protein: CASSRSTQGYGYTF
CDR3 DNA: TGCGCCAGCAGCCGAAGCACGCAGGGTTATGGCTACACCTTC
J gene: TRBJ1-2
D gene: -
clone size: -
V gene: TRBV4-3

CDR3 protein: CASSLVGGDYGYTF
CDR3 DNA: TGTGCCAGCAGCTTAGTGGGAGGGGACTATGGCTACACCTTC
J gene: TRBJ1-2
D gene: -
clone size: -
V gene: TRBV7-9

CDR3 protein: CASSPMGANTEAFF
CDR3 DNA: TGTGCCAGCAGCCCCATGGGGGCAAACACTGAAGCTTTCTTT
J gene: TRBJ1-1
D gene: -
clone size: -
V gene: TRBV6-6

CDR3 protein: CATSSDRDTEAFF
CDR3 DNA: TGTGCCACCAGTTCGGACAGGGACACTGAAGCTTTCTTT
J gene: TRBJ1-1
D gene: TRBD1
clone size: once
V gene: TRBV15

CDR3 protein: CASTTGTGAGEPQFF
CDR3 DNA: TGTGCCAGCACCACGGGGACCGGGGCAGGGGAGCCGCAGTTCTTC
J gene: TRBJ2-1
D gene: -
clone size: -
V gene: TRBV19

CDR3 protein: CASRPDTGLRTQPQHF
CDR3 DNA: TGTGCCAGCAGGCCAGATACAGGACTTAGGACTCAGCCCCAGCATTTT
J gene: TRBJ1-5
D gene: -
clone size: -
V gene: TRBV28

CDR3 protein: CASSPSGSGANVLTF
CDR3 DNA: TGCGCCAGCAGCCCTTCTGGTTCTGGGGCCAACGTCCTGACTTTC
J gene: TRBJ2-6
D gene: -
clone size: -
V gene: TRBV5-1

CDR3 protein: CASSPAGLETEAFF
CDR3 DNA: TGTGCCAGCAGCCCCGCCGGGCTCGAAACTGAAGCTTTCTTT
J gene: TRBJ1-1
D gene: -
clone size: -
V gene: TRBV6-5

CDR3 protein: CASSVGGPQEPQHF
CDR3 DNA: TGTGCCAGCAGCGTGGGGGGACCACAGGAGCCCCAGCATTTT
J gene: TRBJ1-5
D gene: -
clone size: -
V gene: TRBV9

CDR3 protein: CASSLSASTNEKLFF
CDR3 DNA: TGTGCCAGCAGCTTATCAGCATCAACTAATGAAAAACTGTTTTTT
J gene: TRBJ1-4
D gene: -
clone size: -
V gene: TRBV7-9